The present entry profiles one T cell receptor (beta chain) with its context. In the original processing: By means of reference gene primer amplification, nucleated cell counts were estimated. Data came from immunoSEQ multiplex PCR; TCRdb stores just in-frame clones and leaves some out. V, J and clone size are taken as reported in that table, and D and trimming were inferred from the DNA itself. The data show about 88,000 clones, with roughly nine tenths seen just once and about 2% held by the top ten. The data originate from a study of blood T cell repertoires in COVID-19. The overall study: Material from acute and convalescent COVID-19 was sourced from the United States, Italy and Spain. The analysed material was cDNA or gDNA that came from T cells, B-cell-depleted T cells, or PBMCs.

This CDR3 is built from 14 residues. Germline assignment: CDR1 SNHLY and CDR2 FYNNEI. V was pared by 6 bases and J by 8 bases, with 16 bases between. The clonotype originates from a human donor with active COVID-19. The donor label of this sample is uncertain. Material for sequencing was peripheral blood. The chain is built from TRBV2 and TRBJ1-4; tentatively, D is TRBD1 (5 bases). The CDR3 here is CASRTRVANEKLFF. In nucleotides, the CDR3 is TGTGCCAGCAGAACCAGGGTAGCAAACGAAAAACTGTTTTTT.